The rows below give T cell receptor beta chains drawn from one sample of a study of early T cells in non-severe SARS-CoV-2 infection. TCRdb used MiXCR to reprocess the 5' RACE reads, holding one entry per CDR3 protein. The sample holds fewer than 75,000 distinct CDR3 sequences, roughly a fifth seen once. This specimen consisted of whole blood, obtained at baseline. Receptor source: an adult who was a healthcare worker with PCR-confirmed SARS-CoV-2 infection or an uninfected control (not recorded which). Both conserved end residues are part of each CDR3. A D gene is named only where the DNA matches it firmly. A clone size is listed for some rows: how often the clone was seen (once, few, many), or a class if it is expanded.

J gene: TRBJ2-1
D gene: .
V gene: TRBV9
clone size: .
CDR3 protein: CASTRLANYDNEQFF
CDR3 DNA: TGTGCCAGCACCCGGTTAGCCAACTACGACAATGAGCAGTTCTTC

J gene: TRBJ2-7
D gene: TRBD1
V gene: TRBV2
clone size: .
CDR3 protein: CASRSGTGDYEQYF
CDR3 DNA: TGTGCCAGCAGGTCCGGGACAGGGGACTACGAGCAGTACTTC

J gene: TRBJ2-1
D gene: .
V gene: TRBV5-4
clone size: .
CDR3 protein: CASSLYGGHNEQFF
CDR3 DNA: TGTGCCAGCAGCTTGTATGGGGGCCACAATGAGCAGTTCTTC

J gene: TRBJ1-2
D gene: .
V gene: TRBV9
clone size: few
CDR3 protein: CASSVAGQGHGYTF
CDR3 DNA: TGTGCCAGCAGCGTAGCTGGACAAGGTCATGGCTACACCTTC

J gene: TRBJ1-2
D gene: .
V gene: TRBV11-2
clone size: .
CDR3 protein: CASTKGLGDGYTF
CDR3 DNA: TGTGCCAGCACCAAAGGTCTAGGGGATGGCTACACCTTC

J gene: TRBJ2-2
D gene: .
V gene: TRBV7-8
clone size: many
CDR3 protein: CASSPRGELFF
CDR3 DNA: TGTGCCAGCAGCCCTCGCGGGGAGCTGTTTTTT

J gene: TRBJ2-2
D gene: .
V gene: TRBV6-2/TRBV6-3
clone size: few
CDR3 protein: CASSYVNTGELFF
CDR3 DNA: TGTGCCAGCAGTTACGTAAACACCGGGGAGCTGTTTTTT

J gene: TRBJ2-1
D gene: TRBD2
V gene: TRBV20-1
clone size: .
CDR3 protein: CSARKGTSGYPNHNEQFF
CDR3 DNA: TGCAGTGCTAGGAAAGGGACTAGCGGTTACCCCAACCACAATGAGCAGTTCTTC

J gene: TRBJ2-2
D gene: TRBD1
V gene: TRBV2
clone size: .
CDR3 protein: CASTPDRVGGELFF
CDR3 DNA: TGTGCCAGCACTCCGGACAGGGTTGGCGGGGAGCTGTTTTTT

J gene: TRBJ2-7
D gene: .
V gene: TRBV12-3/TRBV12-4
clone size: few
CDR3 protein: CASSFGGTDEQYF
CDR3 DNA: TGTGCCAGCAGTTTTGGGGGGACTGACGAGCAGTACTTC

J gene: TRBJ2-7
D gene: .
V gene: TRBV6-2/TRBV6-3
clone size: .
CDR3 protein: CASSYSRGAYSYEQYF
CDR3 DNA: TGTGCCAGCAGTTACTCGAGGGGGGCCTACTCCTACGAGCAGTACTTC

J gene: TRBJ1-1
D gene: TRBD1
V gene: TRBV7-2
clone size: many
CDR3 protein: CASSLRTGRAFF
CDR3 DNA: TGTGCCAGCAGCCTCCGGACAGGGCGAGCTTTCTTT

J gene: TRBJ1-5
D gene: .
V gene: TRBV7-8
clone size: few
CDR3 protein: CASSLESGQSHQPQHF
CDR3 DNA: TGTGCCAGCAGCTTAGAGAGTGGACAGTCCCATCAGCCCCAGCATTTT

J gene: TRBJ2-3
D gene: TRBD2
V gene: TRBV5-1
clone size: many
CDR3 protein: CASSLGAAGISDTQYF
CDR3 DNA: TGCGCCAGCAGCTTGGGAGCAGCGGGGATCTCAGATACGCAGTATTTT

J gene: TRBJ2-3
D gene: TRBD2
V gene: TRBV6-2/TRBV6-3
clone size: few
CDR3 protein: CASSSQRGLDTQYF
CDR3 DNA: TGTGCCAGCAGTTCCCAGCGGGGGTTAGATACGCAGTATTTT

J gene: TRBJ2-7
D gene: .
V gene: TRBV18
clone size: .
CDR3 protein: CASSPQSGNSYEQYF
CDR3 DNA: TGTGCCAGCTCACCCCAAAGTGGAAACTCCTACGAGCAGTACTTC

J gene: TRBJ1-1
D gene: .
V gene: TRBV5-1
clone size: .
CDR3 protein: CASSFQGQGGTEAFF
CDR3 DNA: TGCGCCAGCAGCTTTCAGGGGCAGGGAGGAACTGAAGCTTTCTTT

J gene: TRBJ1-4
D gene: .
V gene: TRBV11-2
clone size: .
CDR3 protein: CASSLDIRSPKLFF
CDR3 DNA: TGTGCCAGCAGCTTAGATATCCGGTCCCCGAAACTGTTTTTT

J gene: TRBJ2-3
D gene: TRBD2
V gene: TRBV20-1
clone size: many
CDR3 protein: CSASSGGGRTDTQYF
CDR3 DNA: TGCAGTGCTAGTAGTGGCGGGGGGCGCACAGATACGCAGTATTTT

J gene: TRBJ2-2
D gene: .
V gene: TRBV3-1
clone size: .
CDR3 protein: CASSHTSSSTGELFF
CDR3 DNA: TGTGCCAGCAGCCATACTTCTAGCAGCACCGGGGAGCTGTTTTTT

J gene: TRBJ1-4
D gene: .
V gene: TRBV30
clone size: few
CDR3 protein: CAWNTPATNEKLFF
CDR3 DNA: TGTGCCTGGAATACACCCGCAACTAATGAAAAACTGTTTTTT

J gene: TRBJ2-2
D gene: TRBD2
V gene: TRBV9
clone size: .
CDR3 protein: CASSPLGGLGGELFF
CDR3 DNA: TGTGCCAGCAGCCCCCTGGGGGGGTTAGGCGGGGAGCTGTTTTTT

J gene: TRBJ1-6
D gene: .
V gene: TRBV19
clone size: .
CDR3 protein: CASRNTGAATNSPLHF
CDR3 DNA: TGTGCCAGTAGGAACACCGGGGCCGCTACTAATTCACCCCTCCACTTT

J gene: TRBJ2-5
D gene: .
V gene: TRBV5-1
clone size: few
CDR3 protein: CATKRGVGQETQYF
CDR3 DNA: TGCGCCACTAAGCGAGGAGTAGGCCAAGAGACCCAGTACTTC

J gene: TRBJ2-7
D gene: TRBD2
V gene: TRBV30
clone size: few
CDR3 protein: CAWSVGLAYEQYF
CDR3 DNA: TGTGCCTGGAGTGTCGGACTAGCGTACGAGCAGTACTTC

J gene: TRBJ1-4
D gene: .
V gene: TRBV7-2
clone size: few
CDR3 protein: CASSRSRGEKLFF
CDR3 DNA: TGTGCCAGCAGCCGCAGCCGAGGTGAAAAACTGTTTTTT

J gene: TRBJ2-5
D gene: .
V gene: TRBV19
clone size: .
CDR3 protein: CASSPGSSAETQYF
CDR3 DNA: TGTGCCAGTAGCCCAGGGAGTTCGGCAGAGACCCAGTACTTC

J gene: TRBJ2-5
D gene: .
V gene: TRBV3-1
clone size: many
CDR3 protein: CASSQEETQYF
CDR3 DNA: TGTGCCAGCAGCCAAGAAGAGACCCAGTACTTC

J gene: TRBJ1-3
D gene: .
V gene: TRBV12-3/TRBV12-4
clone size: many
CDR3 protein: CASSLTRKGNTIYF
CDR3 DNA: TGTGCCAGCAGTTTGACAAGAAAGGGGAACACCATATATTTT

J gene: TRBJ1-5
D gene: TRBD1
V gene: TRBV29-1
clone size: many
CDR3 protein: CSAGQGSDQPQHF
CDR3 DNA: TGCAGCGCCGGACAGGGTTCAGATCAGCCCCAGCATTTT

J gene: TRBJ1-1
D gene: .
V gene: TRBV10-1
clone size: few
CDR3 protein: CASLVEVPMNTEAFF
CDR3 DNA: TGCGCCAGCCTAGTGGAGGTCCCCATGAACACTGAAGCTTTCTTT

J gene: TRBJ2-5
D gene: .
V gene: TRBV11-2
clone size: .
CDR3 protein: CASSLFSFQETQYF
CDR3 DNA: TGTGCCAGCAGCTTATTCAGCTTTCAAGAGACCCAGTACTTC

J gene: TRBJ1-1
D gene: .
V gene: TRBV27
clone size: .
CDR3 protein: CASRAVLNTEAFF
CDR3 DNA: TGTGCCAGCAGAGCAGTCTTGAACACTGAAGCTTTCTTT

J gene: TRBJ1-2
D gene: TRBD1
V gene: TRBV9
clone size: .
CDR3 protein: CASSSMTGPLNGYTF
CDR3 DNA: TGTGCCAGCAGCAGTATGACAGGGCCTCTCAATGGCTACACCTTC

J gene: TRBJ1-2
D gene: .
V gene: TRBV2
clone size: few
CDR3 protein: CASKDRLANYGYTF
CDR3 DNA: TGTGCCAGCAAGGACAGACTAGCTAACTATGGCTACACCTTC

J gene: TRBJ2-3
D gene: TRBD2
V gene: TRBV20-1
clone size: .
CDR3 protein: CSARVGSGGRADTQYF
CDR3 DNA: TGCAGTGCTAGAGTTGGTAGCGGGGGGCGGGCAGATACGCAGTATTTT

J gene: TRBJ2-5
D gene: .
V gene: TRBV5-1
clone size: .
CDR3 protein: CASSYTQETQYF
CDR3 DNA: TGCGCCAGCAGCTATACCCAAGAGACCCAGTACTTC

J gene: TRBJ2-5
D gene: TRBD2
V gene: TRBV4-1
clone size: many
CDR3 protein: CASSQETSGGETQYF
CDR3 DNA: TGCGCCAGCAGCCAAGAGACTAGCGGGGGAGAGACCCAGTACTTC

J gene: TRBJ2-3
D gene: .
V gene: TRBV6-2/TRBV6-3
clone size: .
CDR3 protein: CASSPVKGLTDTQYF
CDR3 DNA: TGTGCCAGCAGCCCGGTGAAGGGACTCACAGATACGCAGTATTTT

J gene: TRBJ1-3
D gene: .
V gene: TRBV30
clone size: .
CDR3 protein: CAWRFVSGNTIYF
CDR3 DNA: TGTGCCTGGAGATTCGTCTCTGGAAACACCATATATTTT

J gene: TRBJ2-3
D gene: .
V gene: TRBV30
clone size: .
CDR3 protein: CAWSVQGADTQYF
CDR3 DNA: TGTGCCTGGAGTGTACAAGGGGCAGATACGCAGTATTTT

J gene: TRBJ1-5
D gene: .
V gene: TRBV3-1
clone size: many
CDR3 protein: CASSQEGTNQPQHF
CDR3 DNA: TGTGCCAGCAGCCAAGAAGGGACGAATCAGCCCCAGCATTTT

J gene: TRBJ1-3
D gene: .
V gene: TRBV30
clone size: few
CDR3 protein: CAWTLQGRNTIYF
CDR3 DNA: TGTGCCTGGACCCTCCAAGGACGAAACACCATATATTTT

J gene: TRBJ1-2
D gene: TRBD1
V gene: TRBV20-1
clone size: .
CDR3 protein: CSAQGTAANYGYTF
CDR3 DNA: TGCAGTGCTCAGGGGACAGCAGCCAACTATGGCTACACCTTC

J gene: TRBJ2-3
D gene: TRBD1
V gene: TRBV7-2
clone size: few
CDR3 protein: CASSWGQGRDTQYF
CDR3 DNA: TGTGCCAGCAGCTGGGGACAGGGAAGAGATACGCAGTATTTT

J gene: TRBJ2-3
D gene: .
V gene: TRBV5-1
clone size: .
CDR3 protein: CASSLAAGFTDTQYF
CDR3 DNA: TGCGCCAGCAGCCTGGCTGCGGGGTTTACAGATACGCAGTATTTT

J gene: TRBJ1-5
D gene: .
V gene: TRBV2
clone size: .
CDR3 protein: CASSFQSDQPQHF
CDR3 DNA: TGTGCCAGCAGTTTTCAGTCGGATCAGCCCCAGCATTTT

J gene: TRBJ2-3
D gene: .
V gene: TRBV12-3/TRBV12-4
clone size: .
CDR3 protein: CASGWGGADRADTQYF
CDR3 DNA: TGTGCCAGCGGCTGGGGAGGGGCGGACAGGGCAGATACGCAGTATTTT

J gene: TRBJ1-4
D gene: .
V gene: TRBV19
clone size: once
CDR3 protein: CASSLSVNEKLFF
CDR3 DNA: TGTGCCAGTAGTCTCTCGGTGAATGAAAAACTGTTTTTT

J gene: TRBJ2-1
D gene: TRBD2
V gene: TRBV7-6
clone size: .
CDR3 protein: CASSLERGLIIYNEQFF
CDR3 DNA: TGTGCCAGCAGCTTAGAGCGGGGGCTTATTATTTACAATGAGCAGTTCTTC

J gene: TRBJ1-2
D gene: .
V gene: TRBV5-1
clone size: few
CDR3 protein: CASSLSGGSYGYTF
CDR3 DNA: TGCGCCAGCAGCTTGAGCGGGGGATCCTATGGCTACACCTTC

J gene: TRBJ1-5
D gene: .
V gene: TRBV19
clone size: .
CDR3 protein: CASSVTNQPQHF
CDR3 DNA: TGTGCCAGTAGTGTCACCAATCAGCCCCAGCATTTT

J gene: TRBJ1-4
D gene: .
V gene: TRBV6-1
clone size: .
CDR3 protein: CASSYRDGEKLFF
CDR3 DNA: TGTGCCAGCAGTTACAGGGACGGCGAAAAACTGTTTTTT

J gene: TRBJ1-1
D gene: .
V gene: TRBV25-1
clone size: .
CDR3 protein: CVSSDRFEAFF
CDR3 DNA: TGTGTCAGCAGCGACAGGTTTGAAGCTTTCTTT

J gene: TRBJ1-1
D gene: .
V gene: TRBV20-1
clone size: few
CDR3 protein: CSARDQGGRPEAFF
CDR3 DNA: TGCAGTGCTAGAGATCAGGGCGGGCGCCCTGAAGCTTTCTTT

J gene: TRBJ2-6
D gene: .
V gene: TRBV6-5
clone size: few
CDR3 protein: CASRDISGANVLTF
CDR3 DNA: TGTGCCAGCAGGGACATTTCTGGGGCCAACGTCCTGACTTTC

J gene: TRBJ2-3
D gene: TRBD2
V gene: TRBV2
clone size: .
CDR3 protein: CASRTLAGEEYF
CDR3 DNA: TGTGCCAGCAGGACGCTAGCGGGAGAGGAGTATTTT